Sequencing of this TCR beta chain was carried out in a study of blood T cells in healthy people across ages. V lost 0 bases and J lost 10, with 14 bases in between. The CDR3 is made up of 14 amino acids. CDR1 and CDR2 (germline): SGDLS, YYNGEE. Next came a second PCR, run for about 6 to 11 cycles, which used a sample-barcoded 5' primer along with a J-beta primer mix. TCRdb called the 5' RACE reads again in MiXCR, with one record for every CDR3 protein. The sample has over a million distinct CDR3 sequences, 40% to 45% seen once. The clonotype was recovered from a woman aged 55-69 years in good health. Sequences were obtained from blood. V is TRBV9 and J is TRBJ2-1; D unclear. CDR3 residues: CASSVGLGSEEQFF. CDR3 sequence (DNA): TGTGCCAGCAGCGTAGGGCTTGGCAGTGAGGAGCAGTTCTTC.